The TCR beta chain under discussion was sequenced for a study of T cells in narcolepsy. For the study at large: Healthy controls were enrolled alongside patients with narcolepsy type 1 or type 2. Study-wide points: Autoreactive clonotypes reportedly recurred in blood of same and different patients, not controls. Autoreactive HCRT-specific and TRIB2-specific clonotypes were marked in same-patient CSF-versus-blood CD4+ comparisons.

TCRdb's table, derived via immunoSEQ multiplex PCR, lists solely in-frame clones and lacks some. The data contain just over 20,000 clones, 83% of them singletons. Remarks on this clone: As yet, its antigen is unknown.

Trimming took off 11 bases at V and 6 bases at J, with 10 bases between the two ends. The germline CDR1 and CDR2 sequences are LNHDA and SQIVND (reference sequence). CDR3 length: 11 amino acids. The source material was memory (CD45RA-) CD4+ T cells from blood. This sequence originates from a human donor in good health. The V and J genes are TRBV19 and TRBJ2-2, with D unresolved. The DNA for the CDR3 is TGTGCCCTGGGCAGCGCCGGGGAGCTGTTTTTT. Encoded protein: CALGSAGELFF.